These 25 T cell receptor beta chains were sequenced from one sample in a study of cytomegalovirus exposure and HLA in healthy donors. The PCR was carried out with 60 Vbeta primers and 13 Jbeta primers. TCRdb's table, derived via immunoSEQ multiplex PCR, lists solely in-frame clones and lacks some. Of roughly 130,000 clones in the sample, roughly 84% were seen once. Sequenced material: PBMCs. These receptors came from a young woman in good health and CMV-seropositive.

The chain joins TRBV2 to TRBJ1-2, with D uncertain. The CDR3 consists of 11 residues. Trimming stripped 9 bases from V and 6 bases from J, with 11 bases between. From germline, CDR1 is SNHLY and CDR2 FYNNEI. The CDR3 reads CASRVGDGYTF. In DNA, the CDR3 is TGTGCCAGTAGGGTCGGGGATGGCTACACCTTC.

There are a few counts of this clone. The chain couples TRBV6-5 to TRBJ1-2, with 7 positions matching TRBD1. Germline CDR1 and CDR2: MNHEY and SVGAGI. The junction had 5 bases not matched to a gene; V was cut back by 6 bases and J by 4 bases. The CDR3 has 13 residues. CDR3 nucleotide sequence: TGTGCCAGCAGGCGGGACAGCCGCTATGGCTACACCTTC. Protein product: CASRRDSRYGYTF.

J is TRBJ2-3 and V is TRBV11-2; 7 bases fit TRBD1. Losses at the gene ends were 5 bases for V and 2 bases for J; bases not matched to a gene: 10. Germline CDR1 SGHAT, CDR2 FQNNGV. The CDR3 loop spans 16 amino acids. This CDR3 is CASSADRRGATDTQYF. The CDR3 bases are TGTGCCAGCAGCGCGGACAGGCGAGGGGCCACAGATACGCAGTATTTT.

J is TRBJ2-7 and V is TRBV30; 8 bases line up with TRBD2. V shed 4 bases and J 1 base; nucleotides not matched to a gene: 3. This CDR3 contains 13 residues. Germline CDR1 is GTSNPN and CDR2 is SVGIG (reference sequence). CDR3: CAWKPGGSYEQYF. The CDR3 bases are TGTGCCTGGAAACCGGGGGGGTCCTACGAGCAGTACTTC.

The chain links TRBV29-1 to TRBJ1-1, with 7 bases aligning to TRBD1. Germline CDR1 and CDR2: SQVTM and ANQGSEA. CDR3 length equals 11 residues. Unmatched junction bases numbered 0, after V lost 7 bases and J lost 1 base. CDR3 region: CSGTGNTEAFF. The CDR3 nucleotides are TGCAGCGGGACAGGGAACACTGAAGCTTTCTTT. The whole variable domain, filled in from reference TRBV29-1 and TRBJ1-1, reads SAVISQKPSRDICQRGTSLTIQCQVDSQVTMMFWYRQQPGQSLTLIATANQGSEATYESGFVIDKFPISRPNLTFSTLTVSNMSPEDSSIYLCSGTGNTEAFFGQGTRLTVV.

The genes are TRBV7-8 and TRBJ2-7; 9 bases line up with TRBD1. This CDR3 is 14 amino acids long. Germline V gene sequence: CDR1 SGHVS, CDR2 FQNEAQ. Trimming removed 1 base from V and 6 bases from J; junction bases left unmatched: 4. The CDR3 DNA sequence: TGTGCCAGCAGCTTAGGGGGACAGGGTCCCGAGCAGTACTTC. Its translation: CASSLGGQGPEQYF. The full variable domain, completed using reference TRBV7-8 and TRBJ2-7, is GAGVSQSPRYKVAKRGQDVALRCDPISGHVSLFWYQQALGQGPEFLTYFQNEAQLDKSGLPSDRFFAERPEGSVSTLKIQRTQQEDSAVYLCASSLGGQGPEQYFGPGTRLTVT.

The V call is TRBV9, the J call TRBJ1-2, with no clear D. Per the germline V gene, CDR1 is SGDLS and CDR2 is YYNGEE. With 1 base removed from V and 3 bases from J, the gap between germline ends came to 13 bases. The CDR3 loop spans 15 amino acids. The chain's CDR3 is CASSVTLASDYGYTF. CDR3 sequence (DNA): TGTGCCAGCAGCGTAACCCTCGCCTCAGACTATGGCTACACCTTC.

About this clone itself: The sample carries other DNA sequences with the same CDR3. The CDR3 is CASSLDMETQYF. The CDR3 bases are TGTGCCAGCAGCTTAGACATGGAGACCCAGTACTTC. This rearrangement joins TRBV11-2 to TRBJ2-5; D gene unclear. The CDR3 spans 12 residues. Germline V gene lookup returns CDR1 SGHAT and CDR2 FQNNGV. V gave up 0 bases and J gave up 5 bases, with 4 bases separating them.

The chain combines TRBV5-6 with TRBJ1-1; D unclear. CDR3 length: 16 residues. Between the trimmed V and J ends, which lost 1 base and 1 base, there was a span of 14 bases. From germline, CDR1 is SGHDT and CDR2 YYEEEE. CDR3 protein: CASSLRSILRNTEAFF. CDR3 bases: TGTGCCAGCAGCTTGAGATCTATTTTGCGGAACACTGAAGCTTTCTTT.

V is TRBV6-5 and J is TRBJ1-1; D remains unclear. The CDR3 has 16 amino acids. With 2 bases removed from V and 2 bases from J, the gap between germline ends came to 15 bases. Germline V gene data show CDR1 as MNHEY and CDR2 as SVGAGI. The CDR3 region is CASSYPPGRGNTEAFF. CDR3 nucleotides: TGTGCCAGCAGTTACCCCCCGGGTCGAGGAAACACTGAAGCTTTCTTT.

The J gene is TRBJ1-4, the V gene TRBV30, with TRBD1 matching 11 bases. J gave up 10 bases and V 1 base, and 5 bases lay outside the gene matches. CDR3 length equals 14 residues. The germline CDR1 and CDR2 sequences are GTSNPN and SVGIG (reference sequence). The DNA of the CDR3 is TGTGCCTGGAGTGGTGGGACAGGGGGACGAAAACTGTTTTTT. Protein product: CAWSGGTGGRKLFF.

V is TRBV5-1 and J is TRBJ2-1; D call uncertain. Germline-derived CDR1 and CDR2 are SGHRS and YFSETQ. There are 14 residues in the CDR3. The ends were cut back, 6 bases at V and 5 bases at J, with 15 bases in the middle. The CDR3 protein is CASNRLTDNNEQFF. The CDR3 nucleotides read TGCGCCAGCAACCGACTTACTGATAACAATGAGCAGTTCTTC.

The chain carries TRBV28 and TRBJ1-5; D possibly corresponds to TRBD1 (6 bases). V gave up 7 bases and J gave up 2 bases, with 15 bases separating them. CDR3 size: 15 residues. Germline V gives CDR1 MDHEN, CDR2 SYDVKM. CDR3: CASIRQGLGNQPQHF. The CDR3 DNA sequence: TGTGCCAGCATCCGCCAGGGGTTGGGCAATCAGCCCCAGCATTTT.

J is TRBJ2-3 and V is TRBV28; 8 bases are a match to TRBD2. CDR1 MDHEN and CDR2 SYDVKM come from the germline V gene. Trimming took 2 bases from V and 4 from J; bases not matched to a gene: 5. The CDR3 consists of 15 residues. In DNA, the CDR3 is TGTGCCAGCAGTTTAACGGGGGGGCCATCAGATACGCAGTATTTT. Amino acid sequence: CASSLTGGPSDTQYF.

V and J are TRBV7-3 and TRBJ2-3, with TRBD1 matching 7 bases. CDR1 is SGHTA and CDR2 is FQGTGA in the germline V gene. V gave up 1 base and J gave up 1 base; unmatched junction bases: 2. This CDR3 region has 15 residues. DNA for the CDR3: TGTGCCAGCAGCTTAAGACAGGGAGGCACAGATACGCAGTATTTT. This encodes CASSLRQGGTDTQYF.

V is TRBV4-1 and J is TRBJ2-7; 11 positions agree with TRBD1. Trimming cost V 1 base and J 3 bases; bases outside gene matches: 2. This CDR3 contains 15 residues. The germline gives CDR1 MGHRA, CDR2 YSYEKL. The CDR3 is CASSQAGTGGYEQYF. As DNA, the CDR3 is TGCGCCAGCAGCCAAGCAGGGACAGGGGGCTACGAGCAGTACTTC.

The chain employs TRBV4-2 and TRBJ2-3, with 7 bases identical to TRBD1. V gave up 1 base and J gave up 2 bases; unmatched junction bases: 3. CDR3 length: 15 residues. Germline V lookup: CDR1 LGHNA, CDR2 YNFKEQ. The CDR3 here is CASSQAQGDTDTQYF. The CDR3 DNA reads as TGTGCCAGCAGCCAAGCCCAGGGGGACACAGATACGCAGTATTTT.

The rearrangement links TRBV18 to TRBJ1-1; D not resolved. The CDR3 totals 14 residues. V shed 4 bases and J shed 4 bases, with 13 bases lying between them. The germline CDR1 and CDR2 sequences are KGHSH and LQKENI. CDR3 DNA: TGTGCCAGCTCACAAGATCGATTGAGCACTGAAGCTTTCTTT. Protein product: CASSQDRLSTEAFF.

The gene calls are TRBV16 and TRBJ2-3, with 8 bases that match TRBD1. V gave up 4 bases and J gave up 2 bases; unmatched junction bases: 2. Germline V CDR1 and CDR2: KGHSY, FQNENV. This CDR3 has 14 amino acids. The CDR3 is CASSRQGITDTQYF. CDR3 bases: TGTGCCAGCAGCCGACAGGGGATCACAGATACGCAGTATTTT.

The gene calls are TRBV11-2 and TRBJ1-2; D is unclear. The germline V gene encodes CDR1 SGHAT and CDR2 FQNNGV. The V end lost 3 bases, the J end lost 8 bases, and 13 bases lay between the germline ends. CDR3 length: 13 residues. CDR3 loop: CASSFWEKGGYTF. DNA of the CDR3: TGTGCCAGCAGCTTTTGGGAGAAGGGCGGCTACACCTTC. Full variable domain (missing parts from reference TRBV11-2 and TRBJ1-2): EAGVAQSPRYKIIEKRQSVAFWCNPISGHATLYWYQQILGQGPKLLIQFQNNGVVDDSQLPKDRFSAERLKGVDSTLKIQPAKLEDSAVYLCASSFWEKGGYTFGSGTRLTVV.

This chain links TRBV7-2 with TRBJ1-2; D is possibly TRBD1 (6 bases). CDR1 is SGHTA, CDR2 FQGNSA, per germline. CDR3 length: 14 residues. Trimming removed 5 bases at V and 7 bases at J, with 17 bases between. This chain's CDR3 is CASSPKAGARGYTF. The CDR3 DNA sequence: TGTGCCAGCAGCCCCAAGGCAGGGGCGCGTGGCTACACCTTC.

This CDR3 is CASSAQGNTEAFF. The CDR3 DNA reads TGTGCCAGCAGCGCCCAGGGGAACACTGAAGCTTTCTTT. This chain links TRBV7-9 with TRBJ1-1; possibly TRBD1 for D (5 bases). The length of the CDR3 is 13 residues. The V and J ends lost 5 bases and 1 base respectively, with 8 bases between them. The germline V gene has CDR1 SEHNR and CDR2 FQNEAQ (reference sequence).

The CDR3: CASSFAPVGSPLHF. CDR3 nucleotides: TGTGCCAGCAGCTTCGCCCCGGTCGGTTCACCCCTCCACTTT. The V call is TRBV7-3, the J call TRBJ1-6; D gene uncertain. The germline CDR1 and CDR2 sequences are SGHTA and FQGTGA. CDR3 size: 14 residues. The germline V and J ends were trimmed by 3 bases and 9 bases, with 12 bases remaining between them.

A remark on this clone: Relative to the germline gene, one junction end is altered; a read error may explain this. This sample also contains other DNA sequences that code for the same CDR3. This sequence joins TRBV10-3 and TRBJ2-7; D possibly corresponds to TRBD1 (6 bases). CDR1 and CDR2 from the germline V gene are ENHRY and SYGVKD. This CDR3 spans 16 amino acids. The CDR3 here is CAIRDPGSEERGGQYF. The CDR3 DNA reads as TGTGCTATCAGGGACCCAGGCAGTGAGGAGAGAGGGGGACAGTACTTC.

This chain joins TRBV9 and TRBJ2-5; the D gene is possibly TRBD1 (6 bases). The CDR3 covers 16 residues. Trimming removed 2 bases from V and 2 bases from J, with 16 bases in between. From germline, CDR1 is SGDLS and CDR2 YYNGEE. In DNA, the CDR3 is TGTGCCAGCAGCGTTACGGACAGCACCAAGCAAGAGACCCAGTACTTC. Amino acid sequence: CASSVTDSTKQETQYF.